This T cell receptor (beta chain) was captured by sequencing in a study of blood T cell repertoires in COVID-19. Trimming pared 0 bases from V and 3 bases from J, leaving 18 bases between. The CDR3 spans 18 residues. CDR1 LGHNA and CDR2 YSLEER come from the germline V gene. Original processing methods: Estimates of nucleated cell counts were drawn from the amplification of reference gene primers. Repertoires were generated with immunoSEQ multiplex PCR, while TCRdb's copy carries only in-frame clones and drops some. Clone size and V and J calls were adopted from that table, with D and trimming inferred from the DNA. Of about 250,000 clones in the sample, 86% were seen once.

The TCR comes from a man aged 35-49 years who had recovered from COVID-19. The V gene is TRBV4-3, the J gene TRBJ1-3; a weak D match, TRBD1 (6 bases). The specimen was PBMCs or T cells enriched from blood (not recorded which). The CDR3 spells CASSQDRVGGGVGNTIYF. In DNA form, the CDR3 reads TGCGCCAGCAGCCAAGATCGCGTCGGGGGGGGCGTTGGAAACACCATATATTTT.